This T cell receptor (beta chain) derives from a study of memory CD4+ T cells and cytomegalovirus serostatus. Study as a whole: This sample comes from healthy Belgian adults, under 10 CMV seropositive, approximately 23 seronegative.

Trimming took 2 bases from V and 5 from J, leaving 15 bases between them. Germline values: CDR1 LGHNA, CDR2 YNFKEQ. The CDR3 has 15 amino acids. Some clones are missing from TCRdb's copy, which holds only in-frame ones; the method was immunoSEQ multiplex PCR. This sample carries around 32,000 clones, roughly 80% of them seen once, and the ten largest clones take 0.6% to 0.65%. Study-wide points: About 40% of the 164 known CMV-associated TCRbeta sequences appeared in CD4+ memory. Median bootstrapped AUC for CMV status was about 0.95 originally, around 0.91 US-trained.

Single viable CD3+CD4+CD8-CD45RO+ cells were sorted as the memory CD4+ T cells. Comment on this clone: The antigen is unknown. Other DNA sequences in the sample encode the same CDR3.

The chain combines TRBV4-2 with TRBJ1-2; tentatively, D is TRBD1 (6 bases). The sequence was obtained from an adult in good health and CMV-seronegative. Some clones in this sample may be carry-over from other donors' samples. The specimen sequenced was memory CD4+ T cells from blood. CDR3 loop: CASSQQTQGGYGYTF. In DNA form, the CDR3 reads TGTGCCAGCAGCCAACAAACACAGGGCGGATATGGCTACACCTTC.